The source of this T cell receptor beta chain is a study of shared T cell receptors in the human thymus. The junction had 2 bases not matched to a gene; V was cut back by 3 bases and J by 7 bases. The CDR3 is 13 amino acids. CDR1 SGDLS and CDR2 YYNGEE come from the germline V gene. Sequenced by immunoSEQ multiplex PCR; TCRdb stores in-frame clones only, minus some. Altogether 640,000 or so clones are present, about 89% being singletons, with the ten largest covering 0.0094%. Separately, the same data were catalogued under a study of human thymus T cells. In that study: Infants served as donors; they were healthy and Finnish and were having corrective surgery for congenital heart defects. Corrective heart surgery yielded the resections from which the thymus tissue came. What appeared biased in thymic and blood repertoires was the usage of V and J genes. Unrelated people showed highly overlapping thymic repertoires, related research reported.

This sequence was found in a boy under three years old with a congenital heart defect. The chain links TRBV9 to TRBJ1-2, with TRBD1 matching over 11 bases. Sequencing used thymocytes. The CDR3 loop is CASSEDRGPGYTF. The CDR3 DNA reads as TGTGCCAGCAGCGAGGACAGGGGGCCTGGCTACACCTTC.